This T cell receptor (beta chain) was found in a study of vaccination and CD4 T cells after COVID-19. In the study overall: Cells were stimulated with overlapping spike peptide pools from SARS-CoV-2, HCoV-NL63, HCoV-OC43 and HCoV-229E. Cultures designated as controls were supplied with a CEFX pool, an HIV-1 Nef pool, or no peptide.

With V trimmed by 6 bases and J by 5 bases, 8 bases remained unmatched. Germline values: CDR1 SNHLY, CDR2 FYNNEI. The CDR3 contains 15 residues. CD4+ T cells that had been cultured provided DNA sequenced with the Oncomine TCR Beta short-read assay. Using the QIAamp micro DNA kit, genomic DNA was extracted from the CD4+ T cells that had been cultured. TCRdb processed the PCR reads anew with MiXCR; each CDR3 protein has one entry. The table records about 10,000 distinct CDR3 sequences, about 23% of them present only once. For this clonotype: Its antigen remains unknown.

This sample's treatment: approximately nine-day PBMC culture with coronavirus spike peptide pools or control peptides (ViraFEST assay). Expanded clonotypes were found by TCR sequencing after peptide-pool stimulation (ViraFEST). Here the sequenced sample was CD4+ T cells from blood, cultured in vitro, taken before SARS-CoV-2 vaccination. The chain is built from TRBV2 and TRBJ2-1; 9 nucleotides align to TRBD1. This sequence was found in a human donor who received a COVID-19 vaccine. The CDR3 loop reads CASREGQGANNEQFF. The DNA for the CDR3 is TGTGCCAGCAGGGAGGGACAGGGAGCAAACAATGAGCAGTTCTTC.